This T cell receptor (beta chain) stems from a study of blood T cell repertoires in COVID-19. Study details: Some COVID-19 samples were acute and others convalescent; all came from the United States, Italy and Spain. In each case, the material was cDNA or gDNA derived from T cells, B-cell-depleted T cells, or PBMCs.

In the study's own analysis: Reference gene primer amplification in the assay estimated nucleated cell counts. Produced via immunoSEQ multiplex PCR; TCRdb's table is partial and in-frame only. D and trimming were read from the DNA, whereas the V and J calls and clone size are those reported in that table. The sample records some 150,000 clones, roughly 80% being singletons. The CDR3 runs 17 residues. J lost 2 bases, V lost 0 bases, and 7 bases had no gene match. The germline CDR1 and CDR2 sequences are SGHTA and FQGTGA. The rearrangement uses TRBV7-3 and TRBJ1-2; 9 nucleotides agree with TRBD1. The sequencing input was peripheral blood. The TCR originated in a woman aged 80 or over with acute or convalescent COVID-19. CDR3 protein: CASSLTPLGQGNYGYTF. In DNA, the CDR3 is TGTGCCAGCAGCTTAACCCCCCTGGGACAGGGAAACTATGGCTACACCTTC.